This T cell receptor beta chain derives from a study of cytomegalovirus exposure and HLA in healthy donors. The overall study: As released early, the data held roughly 85 million unique TCRs from HLA-typed donors.

On this clone itself: Its antigen is currently unknown.

Primers: 60 Vbeta forward and 13 Jbeta reverse. The data were produced by immunoSEQ multiplex PCR, yet TCRdb's version contains in-frame clones alone and is incomplete. Among roughly 190,000 clones listed, about 83% were seen once. CDR3 size: 18 residues. Germline V CDR1 and CDR2: SNHLY, FYNNEI. Trimming removed 5 bases from V and 7 bases from J; junction bases left unmatched: 19. Study-wide points: Generally TCR sequences proved uncommon, though certain public TCRs appeared in numerous donors. TCR beta chains numbering more than 150 were designated cytomegalovirus-associated.

The chain carries TRBV2 and TRBJ2-2; 7 bases are shared with TRBD1. The material sequenced was PBMCs. The receptor comes from a female donor in good health and CMV-seronegative. CDR3 loop: CASSPQLLRQGVDGELFF. The CDR3 DNA reads TGTGCCAGCAGTCCACAACTATTACGACAGGGTGTCGACGGGGAGCTGTTTTTT.